The clone carrying this TCR beta chain was seen once. As yet, its antigen is unknown. At the DNA level, this CDR3 is encoded by other sequences in the same sample as well. Germline V lookup: CDR1 SGHTA, CDR2 FQGTGA. The V and J ends lost 3 bases and 2 bases respectively, with 7 bases between them. The CDR3 is 13 residues long. This sample was included in a study of OX40 agonist ivuxolimab in advanced cancers. Across the study: All patients had ivuxolimab intravenously every 2 weeks at 0.01 to 10 mg/kg. Partial responses occurred in Three dose-escalation patients, one with hepatocellular carcinoma and two with cutaneous melanoma.

Whole-study results and caveats: Partial responders treated at 0.1-3.0 mg/kg exhibited clonal expansion among the lowest measured.

Sequencing used immunoSEQ multiplex PCR; TCRdb keeps in-frame clones, though not all of them. The sample shows over 3,000 clones, roughly 80% of them seen only once. The sequencing used CD4+ or CD8+ T cells sorted from blood, collected in a trial of the OX40 agonist ivuxolimab. The receptor's source is an adult with an advanced solid tumor such as melanoma, head and neck, liver or kidney cancer. The V gene is TRBV7-3, the J gene TRBJ1-2; D ambiguous. The chain's CDR3 is CASSLTANYGYTF. Written as DNA, the CDR3 is TGTGCCAGCAGCTTGACTGCAAACTATGGCTACACCTTC.